Listed below are T cell receptor beta chains from one sample, sequenced in a study of PD-L1 blockade in urothelial cancer. The assay was immunoSEQ multiplex PCR, and TCRdb's table has in-frame clones only and misses some. This sample carries roughly 130,000 clones, approximately 84% of them seen once, and the ten largest clones take 3% to 4%. The material was PBMCs, obtained around atezolizumab (anti-PD-L1) treatment. All receptors come from a man aged 45-60 years with urothelial cancer. Each CDR3 is given with its conserved first and last residue. A D gene is named only where the DNA matches it firmly. Size values are once, few and many counts, or a class for expanded clones, and some rows have none.

J gene: TRBJ1-6
D gene: NA
V gene: TRBV18
clone size: NA
CDR3 protein: CASSQFRGNSPLHF
CDR3 DNA: TGTGCCAGCTCACAATTCAGGGGAAATTCACCCCTCCACTTT

J gene: TRBJ1-1
D gene: NA
V gene: TRBV7-8
clone size: NA
CDR3 protein: CASSLQGPVTEAFF
CDR3 DNA: TGTGCCAGCAGCTTACAGGGGCCGGTGACTGAAGCTTTCTTT

J gene: TRBJ2-3
D gene: NA
V gene: TRBV21-1
clone size: NA
CDR3 protein: CASSKVSTDTQYF
CDR3 DNA: TGTGCCAGCAGCAAAGTAAGCACAGATACGCAGTATTTT

J gene: TRBJ1-2
D gene: NA
V gene: TRBV6-6
clone size: once
CDR3 protein: CASTPAGSRYGYTF
CDR3 DNA: TGTGCCAGCACCCCGGCGGGGAGTCGGTATGGCTACACCTTC

J gene: TRBJ2-7
D gene: TRBD2
V gene: TRBV10-3
clone size: NA
CDR3 protein: CAITPTLAGALREQYF
CDR3 DNA: TGTGCCATCACCCCCACTCTAGCGGGGGCTTTGAGGGAGCAGTACTTC

J gene: TRBJ2-7
D gene: NA
V gene: TRBV15
clone size: NA
CDR3 protein: CATSRDRGEQYF
CDR3 DNA: TGTGCCACCAGCAGAGATCGAGGCGAGCAGTACTTC

J gene: TRBJ2-4
D gene: TRBD1
V gene: TRBV15
clone size: once
CDR3 protein: CATSPGQGDWAKNIQYF
CDR3 DNA: TGTGCCACCAGCCCGGGACAGGGAGATTGGGCCAAAAACATTCAGTACTTC

J gene: TRBJ2-2
D gene: NA
V gene: TRBV2
clone size: NA
CDR3 protein: CASSDRSNTGELFF
CDR3 DNA: TGTGCCAGCAGTGACAGGTCGAACACCGGGGAGCTGTTTTTT

J gene: TRBJ1-2
D gene: TRBD1
V gene: TRBV18
clone size: once
CDR3 protein: CASSPPGQGLGGGYTF
CDR3 DNA: TGTGCCAGCTCACCACCGGGACAGGGACTAGGAGGCGGCTACACCTTC

J gene: TRBJ2-1
D gene: TRBD2
V gene: TRBV27
clone size: NA
CDR3 protein: CASSLSPGRDRTDEQFF
CDR3 DNA: TGTGCCAGCAGTTTGAGCCCCGGGAGGGATCGTACCGATGAGCAGTTCTTC

J gene: TRBJ2-3
D gene: NA
V gene: TRBV6-6
clone size: NA
CDR3 protein: CASSYSFSADTQYF
CDR3 DNA: TGTGCCAGCAGTTACTCTTTCTCGGCAGATACGCAGTATTTT

J gene: TRBJ2-7
D gene: NA
V gene: TRBV9
clone size: many
CDR3 protein: CASSVGLVEGEQYF
CDR3 DNA: TGTGCCAGCAGCGTAGGACTAGTCGAAGGTGAGCAGTACTTC

J gene: TRBJ2-7
D gene: TRBD2
V gene: TRBV12-5
clone size: NA
CDR3 protein: CASGLVRPSSGTFNEQYF
CDR3 DNA: TGTGCTAGTGGTTTGGTACGTCCCTCCAGCGGGACTTTCAACGAGCAGTACTTC

J gene: TRBJ1-5
D gene: NA
V gene: TRBV6-5
clone size: NA
CDR3 protein: CASSPNSNQPQHF
CDR3 DNA: TGTGCCAGCAGCCCTAATAGCAATCAGCCCCAGCATTTT

J gene: TRBJ2-1
D gene: NA
V gene: TRBV6-1
clone size: NA
CDR3 protein: CASRNYQIWGDEQFF
CDR3 DNA: TGTGCCAGCAGGAACTACCAGATCTGGGGGGATGAGCAGTTCTTC

J gene: TRBJ1-5
D gene: TRBD1
V gene: TRBV28
clone size: NA
CDR3 protein: CASSLLDRFSQPQHF
CDR3 DNA: TGTGCCAGCAGCCTACTGGACAGGTTCTCTCAGCCCCAGCATTTT

J gene: TRBJ2-1
D gene: NA
V gene: TRBV6-5
clone size: NA
CDR3 protein: CASSGALNNEQFF
CDR3 DNA: TGTGCCAGCAGTGGAGCGCTTAACAATGAGCAGTTCTTC

J gene: TRBJ2-3
D gene: NA
V gene: TRBV30
clone size: NA
CDR3 protein: CAWGRTGFTDTQYF
CDR3 DNA: TGTGCCTGGGGAAGGACTGGTTTCACAGATACGCAGTATTTT

J gene: TRBJ2-1
D gene: TRBD2
V gene: TRBV6-5
clone size: NA
CDR3 protein: CASKKLAGSDEQFF
CDR3 DNA: TGTGCCAGCAAGAAACTAGCGGGTAGTGATGAGCAGTTCTTC

J gene: TRBJ2-3
D gene: NA
V gene: TRBV6-5
clone size: NA
CDR3 protein: CASIATAGSYTQYF
CDR3 DNA: TGTGCCAGCATCGCCACCGCGGGGTCTTATACGCAGTATTTT

J gene: TRBJ2-7
D gene: NA
V gene: TRBV7-9
clone size: NA
CDR3 protein: CASSPTGSGHEQYF
CDR3 DNA: TGTGCCAGCAGCCCAACAGGGAGTGGTCACGAGCAGTACTTC

J gene: TRBJ2-7
D gene: NA
V gene: TRBV21-1
clone size: NA
CDR3 protein: CASSPAGRGKVEQYF
CDR3 DNA: TGTGCCAGCAGCCCCGCCGGGAGGGGTAAGGTGGAGCAGTACTTC

J gene: TRBJ1-1
D gene: TRBD1
V gene: TRBV19
clone size: NA
CDR3 protein: CASSFRQGYTEAFF
CDR3 DNA: TGTGCCAGTAGTTTCCGACAGGGATACACTGAAGCTTTCTTT

J gene: TRBJ2-7
D gene: NA
V gene: TRBV6-6
clone size: NA
CDR3 protein: CASSLNYEQYF
CDR3 DNA: TGTGCCAGCAGCCTAAACTACGAGCAGTACTTC

J gene: TRBJ2-7
D gene: TRBD1
V gene: TRBV6-5
clone size: NA
CDR3 protein: CASSSGQGYEQYF
CDR3 DNA: TGTGCCAGCAGTTCCGGACAGGGTTACGAGCAGTACTTC

J gene: TRBJ2-5
D gene: NA
V gene: TRBV7-9
clone size: NA
CDR3 protein: CASSLAPYLTETQYF
CDR3 DNA: TGTGCCAGCAGCTTAGCGCCCTACCTCACGGAGACCCAGTACTTC

J gene: TRBJ2-5
D gene: TRBD2
V gene: TRBV11-2
clone size: NA
CDR3 protein: CASSLIRDWASGQETQYF
CDR3 DNA: TGTGCCAGCAGCTTGATCCGGGACTGGGCTAGCGGTCAAGAGACCCAGTACTTC

J gene: TRBJ2-7
D gene: NA
V gene: TRBV2
clone size: few
CDR3 protein: CASSLSSYEQYF
CDR3 DNA: TGTGCCAGCAGCTTGAGCTCCTACGAGCAGTACTTC

J gene: TRBJ2-1
D gene: TRBD1
V gene: TRBV19
clone size: NA
CDR3 protein: CASSAYRGNNEQFF
CDR3 DNA: TGTGCCAGTAGTGCCTACAGGGGTAACAATGAGCAGTTCTTC

J gene: TRBJ1-5
D gene: NA
V gene: TRBV7-2
clone size: NA
CDR3 protein: CASSLYAQPGEPQHF
CDR3 DNA: TGTGCCAGCAGCCTCTATGCTCAGCCCGGGGAGCCCCAGCATTTT

J gene: TRBJ2-3
D gene: TRBD1
V gene: TRBV5-4
clone size: NA
CDR3 protein: CASSWGTGSTDTQYF
CDR3 DNA: TGTGCCAGCAGCTGGGGGACAGGGAGCACAGATACGCAGTATTTT

J gene: TRBJ1-1
D gene: NA
V gene: TRBV6-6
clone size: NA
CDR3 protein: CASSYPEELNTEAFF
CDR3 DNA: TGTGCCAGCAGTTACCCGGAGGAGTTGAACACTGAAGCTTTCTTT

J gene: TRBJ1-3
D gene: NA
V gene: TRBV15
clone size: NA
CDR3 protein: CATSSGQSRNTIYF
CDR3 DNA: TGTGCCACCAGCAGCGGACAGTCCCGAAACACCATATATTTT

J gene: TRBJ2-3
D gene: TRBD2
V gene: TRBV7-9
clone size: NA
CDR3 protein: CASSLEGTRSTDTQYF
CDR3 DNA: TGTGCCAGCAGCTTAGAAGGGACTAGGAGCACAGATACGCAGTATTTT

J gene: TRBJ2-7
D gene: NA
V gene: TRBV7-8
clone size: NA
CDR3 protein: CASSLDGSYEQYF
CDR3 DNA: TGTGCCAGCAGCTTAGACGGGAGCTACGAGCAGTACTTC

J gene: TRBJ2-5
D gene: NA
V gene: TRBV2
clone size: NA
CDR3 protein: CASSAGQKTQYF
CDR3 DNA: TGTGCCAGCAGTGCAGGACAAAAGACCCAGTACTTC

J gene: TRBJ1-5
D gene: TRBD1
V gene: TRBV6-6
clone size: NA
CDR3 protein: CASSSRDRASNQPQHF
CDR3 DNA: TGTGCCAGCAGTTCCCGGGACAGGGCCAGCAATCAGCCCCAGCATTTT